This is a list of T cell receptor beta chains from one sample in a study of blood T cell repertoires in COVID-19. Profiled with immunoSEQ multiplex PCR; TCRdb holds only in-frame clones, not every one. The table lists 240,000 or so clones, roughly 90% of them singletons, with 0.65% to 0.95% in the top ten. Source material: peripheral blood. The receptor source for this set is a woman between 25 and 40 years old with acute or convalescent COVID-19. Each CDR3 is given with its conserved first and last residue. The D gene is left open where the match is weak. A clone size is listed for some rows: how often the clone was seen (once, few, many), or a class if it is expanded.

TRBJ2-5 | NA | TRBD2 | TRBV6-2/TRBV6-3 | CASSLLLARETQYF | TGTGCCAGCAGCCTCCTACTAGCGCGGGAGACCCAGTACTTC
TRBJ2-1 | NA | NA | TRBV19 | CASSQALIYNEQFF | TGTGCCAGTAGTCAAGCCCTTATATACAATGAGCAGTTCTTC
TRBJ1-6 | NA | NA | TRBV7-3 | CASSLTSGSPLHF | TGTGCCAGCAGCTTAACGTCAGGGTCACCCCTCCACTTT
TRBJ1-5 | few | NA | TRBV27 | CASSAGWFQPQHF | TGTGCCAGCAGCGCAGGGTGGTTTCAGCCCCAGCATTTT
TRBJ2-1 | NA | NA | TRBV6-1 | CASSETTRVIDNEQFF | TGTGCCAGCAGCGAAACCACCAGGGTTATAGACAATGAGCAGTTCTTC
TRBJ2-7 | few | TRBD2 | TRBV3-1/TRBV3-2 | CASSQGWSGTKSYEQYF | TGTGCCAGCAGCCAAGGTTGGTCCGGGACTAAATCCTACGAGCAGTACTTC
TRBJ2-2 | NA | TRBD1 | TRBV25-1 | CASSGQGDTGELFF | TGTGCCAGCAGTGGACAGGGGGACACCGGGGAGCTGTTTTTT
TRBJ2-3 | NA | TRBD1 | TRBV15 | CATSRGGTVTDTQYF | TGTGCCACCAGCAGAGGTGGGACAGTCACAGATACGCAGTATTTT
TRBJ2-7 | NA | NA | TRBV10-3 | CAISPRIGAVDFEQYF | TGTGCCATCAGTCCCAGGATAGGGGCGGTCGATTTCGAGCAGTACTTC
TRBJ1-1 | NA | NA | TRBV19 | CASSIWEGKDTEAFF | TGTGCCAGTAGTATCTGGGAGGGTAAGGACACTGAAGCTTTCTTT
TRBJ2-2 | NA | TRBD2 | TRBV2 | CASSGLAAGELFF | TGTGCCAGCAGTGGACTAGCGGCCGGGGAGCTGTTTTTT
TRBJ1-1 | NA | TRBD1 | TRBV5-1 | CASSLGGQVQTEAFF | TGCGCCAGCAGCTTGGGTGGACAGGTTCAAACTGAAGCTTTCTTT
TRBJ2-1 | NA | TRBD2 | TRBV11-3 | CASSSYRTSGRGGYNEQFF | TGTGCCAGCAGCTCCTATAGGACTAGCGGGAGGGGGGGGTACAATGAGCAGTTCTTC
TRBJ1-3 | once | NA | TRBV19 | CASSIDSRTAKPGNTIYF | TGTGCCAGTAGTATAGATTCTCGGACAGCTAAACCTGGAAACACCATATATTTT
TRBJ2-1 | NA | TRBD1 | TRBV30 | CALPKGQGMLHEQFF | TGTGCCCTGCCAAAGGGACAGGGAATGCTACATGAGCAGTTCTTC
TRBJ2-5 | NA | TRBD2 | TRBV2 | CASSEGLASGTQYF | TGTGCCAGCAGTGAGGGACTAGCGTCGGGGACCCAGTACTTC
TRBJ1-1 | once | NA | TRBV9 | CASSVAGGEHTEAFF | TGTGCCAGCAGCGTAGCTGGGGGGGAGCACACTGAAGCTTTCTTT
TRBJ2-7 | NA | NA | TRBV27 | CASSSVYEQYF | TGTGCCAGCAGCTCCGTCTACGAGCAGTACTTC
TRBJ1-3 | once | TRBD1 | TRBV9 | CASSLHPDRENTIYF | TGTGCCAGCAGCCTCCACCCGGACAGGGAGAACACCATATATTTT
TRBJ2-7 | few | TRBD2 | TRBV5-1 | CASSPRLAGPYEQYF | TGCGCCAGCAGCCCGAGACTAGCGGGCCCCTACGAGCAGTACTTC
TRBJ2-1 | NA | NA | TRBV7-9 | CASSFDYSGNEQFF | TGTGCCAGCAGCTTTGATTATAGTGGCAATGAGCAGTTCTTC
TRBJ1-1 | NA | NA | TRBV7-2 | CASSLAKAGWMNTEAFF | TGTGCCAGCAGCTTAGCGAAGGCAGGGTGGATGAACACTGAAGCTTTCTTT
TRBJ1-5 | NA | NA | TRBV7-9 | CASSSQGGYQPQHF | TGTGCCAGCAGCTCCCAAGGAGGGTATCAGCCCCAGCATTTT
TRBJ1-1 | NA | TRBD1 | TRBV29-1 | CSVEKDRGRAFF | TGCAGCGTTGAAAAGGACAGGGGACGAGCTTTCTTT
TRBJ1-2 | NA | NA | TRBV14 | CASSQDIGYTNYGYTF | TGTGCCAGCAGCCAAGATATCGGGTATACTAACTATGGCTACACCTTC
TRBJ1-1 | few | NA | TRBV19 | CASEFGGTNTEAFF | TGTGCCAGTGAATTTGGGGGGACGAACACTGAAGCTTTCTTT
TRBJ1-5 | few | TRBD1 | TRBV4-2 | CASSQRTGDPNQPQHF | TGTGCCAGCAGCCAGAGAACAGGGGACCCTAATCAGCCCCAGCATTTT
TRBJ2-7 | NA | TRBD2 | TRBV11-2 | CASSPLGRTSGSPYEQYF | TGTGCCAGCAGCCCTCTCGGTAGGACTAGCGGGAGTCCCTACGAGCAGTACTTC
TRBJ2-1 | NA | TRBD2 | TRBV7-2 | CASKRPAGGPYEQFF | TGTGCCAGCAAACGCCCCGCGGGAGGGCCATATGAGCAGTTCTTC
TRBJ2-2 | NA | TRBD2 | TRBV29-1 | CSVEGLAGTNTGELFF | TGCAGCGTTGAGGGACTAGCGGGTACGAACACCGGGGAGCTGTTTTTT
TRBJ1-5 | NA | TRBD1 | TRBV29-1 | CSVTTGTGFNQPQHF | TGCAGCGTTACCACCGGGACAGGGTTTAACCAGCCCCAGCATTTT